The sequence of this T cell receptor beta chain was determined in a study of blood T cell repertoires in COVID-19. As for the study in general: The United States, Italy and Spain supplied acute and convalescent COVID-19 samples. PBMCs, B-cell-depleted T cells, or T cells were the source of the cDNA or gDNA that made up the material.

Participants came from 24 US areas, aged about 18 to 100 years. As originally analysed: Amplifying reference gene primers gave estimates of nucleated cell counts. Sequencing was performed with immunoSEQ multiplex PCR; in TCRdb, only in-frame clones are kept and a portion is missing. The V and J calls and the clone size are those of that table, but D and trimming were determined from the DNA. Of more than 250,000 clones listed, nearly 90% are singletons. The material sequenced was PBMCs or T cells enriched from blood (not recorded which). The sequence derives from a woman between 18 and 30 years old with acute COVID-19.

The CDR3 bases are TGCGCCAGCAGCTTGGGACCACAGGGCAACAATGAGCAGTTCTTC. This encodes CASSLGPQGNNEQFF. This chain uses TRBV5-1 with TRBJ2-1; perhaps TRBD1 as D (6 bases). Germline assignment: CDR1 SGHRS and CDR2 YFSETQ. This CDR3 contains 15 residues. The ends were cut back, 0 bases at V and 5 bases at J, with 12 bases in the middle.